The clone carrying this T cell receptor beta chain showed up just once. This record belongs to a study of OX40 agonist ivuxolimab in advanced cancers. This table comes from immunoSEQ multiplex PCR, and its TCRdb copy is limited to in-frame clones, with some not included. The sample holds approximately 20,000 clones, 70% to 90% seen once. The CDR3 sequence is 13 residues long. The germline V gene encodes CDR1 SNHLY and CDR2 FYNNEI. The ends were cut back, 6 bases at V and 0 bases at J, with 6 bases in the middle. This clonotype originated in an adult with an advanced solid tumor such as melanoma, head and neck, liver or kidney cancer. The sequenced sample was CD4+ or CD8+ T cells sorted from blood, obtained in a trial of the OX40 agonist ivuxolimab. V is TRBV2 and J is TRBJ2-4; D is ambiguous. CDR3 region: CASRTTAKNIQYF. As DNA, the CDR3 is TGTGCCAGCAGGACAACAGCCAAAAACATTCAGTACTTC.